A single sample gave rise to the 27 T cell receptor beta chains below, sequenced in a study of T cell responses to AZD1222 COVID-19 vaccine. Libraries were prepared by immunoSEQ multiplex PCR; TCRdb keeps only in-frame clonotypes and omits some of them. The sample shows 95,000 to 150,000 clones, about 90% of them seen only once. The sample in question was peripheral blood, obtained on day 0 of AZD1222 vaccination. Every receptor here comes from an adult in good health.

DNA for the CDR3: TGTGCCAGCACGCCTTCACCAATCCGACAGGGTTATAACTATGGCTACACCTTC. Protein product: CASTPSPIRQGYNYGYTF. The J gene is TRBJ1-2, the V gene TRBV7-8, with 7 nucleotides matching TRBD1. The CDR3 runs 18 residues. The ends lost 7 bases at V and 1 base at J; junction bases unmatched: 18. In germline, CDR1 is SGHVS, CDR2 FQNEAQ.

The genes are TRBV3-1 (or the pseudogene TRBV3-2) and TRBJ2-5, with 9 bases that match TRBD2. This CDR3 is 14 amino acids long. V gave up 3 bases and J gave up 5 bases; unmatched junction bases: 4. CDR1 and CDR2 (germline): LGHDT, YNNKEL (reference sequence). The CDR3 loop is CASSQVSGSETQYF. The CDR3 bases are TGTGCCAGCAGCCAGGTTAGCGGGAGTGAGACCCAGTACTTC.

This clone was seen a single time. The genes are TRBV7-2 and TRBJ2-1, with TRBD2 matching over 8 bases. The CDR3 sequence is 14 residues long. Losses at the gene ends were 3 bases for V and 8 bases for J; bases not matched to a gene: 6. The V gene's germline CDR1 is SGHTA and CDR2 FQGNSA. This CDR3 reads CASSFSGGFHEQFF. The DNA of the CDR3 is TGTGCCAGCAGCTTTTCGGGGGGGTTCCATGAGCAGTTCTTC.

CDR3: CASSLDGAREETQYF. For the CDR3, the DNA is TGTGCCAGCAGCTTGGATGGGGCCCGGGAAGAGACCCAGTACTTC. The V and J genes are TRBV7-6 and TRBJ2-5; maybe TRBD1 (5 bases). V lost 3 bases to trimming and J lost 3 bases, with 14 bases between them. Germline V gene lookup returns CDR1 SGHVS and CDR2 FNYEAQ. The length of the CDR3 is 15 residues.

The chain is built from TRBV6-1 and TRBJ1-5; the match to TRBD1 covers 9 bases. The CDR3 covers 15 residues. CDR1 is MNHNS and CDR2 is SASEGT in the germline V gene. The J segment lost 8 bases and the V segment lost 1 base, leaving 6 bases of the junction unmatched. As DNA, the CDR3 is TGTGCCAGCAGTGAAGGGGACAGGGTAACGAAGCCCCAGCATTTT. Translation: CASSEGDRVTKPQHF.

The rearrangement uses TRBV6-4 and TRBJ2-1; no clear D. V shed 8 bases and J shed 5 bases, with 16 bases lying between them. The CDR3 covers 14 residues. CDR1 and CDR2 (germline): MRHNA, SNTAGT. The CDR3 reads CASGIGGFDNEQFF. DNA of the CDR3: TGTGCCAGCGGTATAGGTGGTTTCGACAATGAGCAGTTCTTC.

The V gene is TRBV5-1, the J gene TRBJ1-2; 11 nucleotides match TRBD1. Germline CDR1 and CDR2: SGHRS and YFSETQ. The CDR3 runs 17 residues. V gave up 4 bases and J gave up 5 bases; unmatched junction bases: 13. Here the CDR3 DNA reads TGCGCCAGCAGCCCGAGGGGACAGGGGGATCTTTTATATGGCTACACCTTC. The encoded protein is CASSPRGQGDLLYGYTF.

The gene calls are TRBV13 and TRBJ1-1, with 11 bases that match TRBD1. The CDR3 extends over 16 amino acids. Germline CDR1 and CDR2: PRHDT and FYEKMQ (reference sequence). V shed 2 bases and J 4 bases; nucleotides not matched to a gene: 6. This chain's CDR3 is CASSLTAGTGGTEAFF. CDR3 DNA: TGTGCCAGCAGCTTAACGGCCGGGACAGGGGGCACTGAAGCTTTCTTT.

V is TRBV21-1 and J is TRBJ1-5; the tabulated D call, TRBD1, remains unverified against the DNA. TRBV21-1 corresponds to a pseudogene. The CDR3 is made up of 15 amino acids. For the CDR3, the DNA is TGTGCCAGCAGCACCCAGTCTCATAGCAATCAGCCCCAGCATTTT. This codes for CASSTQSHSNQPQHF.

In its sample, this clone was seen once. CDR3 protein: CATSGSSGSGRETQYF. As DNA, the CDR3 is TGTGCCACCAGCGGGTCCTCCGGATCGGGCCGGGAGACCCAGTACTTC. This sequence joins TRBV15 and TRBJ2-5; D gene ambiguous. V shed 5 bases and J shed 5 bases, with 21 bases lying between them. The germline V gene encodes CDR1 LNHNV and CDR2 YYDKDF (reference sequence). There are 16 residues in the CDR3.

There are a few counts of this clone. The chain couples TRBV7-2 to TRBJ1-6; D is ambiguous. Germline CDR1 SGHTA, CDR2 FQGNSA. The CDR3 is 14 amino acids. V lost 3 bases and J lost 5, with 8 bases in between. In nucleotides, the CDR3 is TGTGCCAGCAGCTTCCGGGCCGATAATTCACCCCTCCACTTT. This gives the protein CASSFRADNSPLHF.

The sample holds one count of this clone. V is TRBV23-1 and J is TRBJ2-7, with a possible D match to TRBD1 (7 bases). TRBV23-1 falls under the ORF class, with uncertain function. The CDR3 runs 15 residues. The germline V and J ends were trimmed by 5 bases and 0 bases, with 14 bases remaining between them. The CDR3 loop reads CASSSRGVRSYEQYF. In nucleotides, the CDR3 is TGCGCCAGCAGTTCCAGGGGGGTTCGCTCCTACGAGCAGTACTTC.

V usage is TRBV7-9 and J usage is TRBJ2-1, with 8 positions matching TRBD2. V trimming: 5 bases; J trimming: 4 bases; junction bases outside the gene matches: 7. Germline assignment: CDR1 SEHNR and CDR2 FQNEAQ (reference sequence). The CDR3 loop spans 15 amino acids. The CDR3 nucleotides read TGTGCCAGCAGCGCAACTAGCGGAGCATACAATGAGCAGTTCTTC. Translated: CASSATSGAYNEQFF. The full variable domain, its missing parts supplied by reference TRBV7-9 and TRBJ2-1, is DTGVSQNPRHKITKRGQNVTFRCDPISEHNRLYWYRQTLGQGPEFLTYFQNEAQLEKSRLLSDRFSAERPKGSFSTLEIQRTEQGDSAMYLCASSATSGAYNEQFFGPGTRLTVL.

This clone was observed once. This chain uses TRBV12-2 with TRBJ2-5; the listed D gene, TRBD2, was not tested against the DNA. TRBV12-2 is assigned pseudogene status. The CDR3 extends over 15 amino acids. Here the CDR3 reads CASRFFRVRGETQYF. The DNA for the CDR3 is TGTGCAAGTCGCTTTTTTCGGGTTCGGGGGGAGACCCAGTACTTC.

This clone was counted between two and nine times. The chain links TRBV25-1 to TRBJ1-5; TRBD1 matches 8 bases. CDR1 and CDR2 (germline): MGHDK, SYGVNS. The CDR3 covers 17 residues. V lost 8 bases, J lost 1 base, and 13 bases stayed unmatched. CDR3: CASGTGNTVRSNQPQHF. CDR3 bases: TGTGCCAGCGGGACAGGTAATACTGTTAGGAGCAATCAGCCCCAGCATTTT.

The chain carries TRBV5-6 and TRBJ1-4; D not resolved. This CDR3 region has 15 residues. Germline loops: CDR1 SGHDT, CDR2 YYEEEE. Trimming took off 0 bases at V and 0 bases at J, with 6 bases between the two ends. The CDR3, as DNA: TGTGCCAGCAGCTTGGTAGTTTCAACTAATGAAAAACTGTTTTTT. It is translated as CASSLVVSTNEKLFF.

The chain uses TRBV19 and TRBJ1-2; D ambiguous. V was pared by 2 bases and J by 6 bases, with 16 bases between. The CDR3 sequence is 15 residues long. Germline assignment: CDR1 LNHDA and CDR2 SQIVND (reference sequence). The CDR3 region has the DNA TGTGCCAGTAGTATAAGTTACGGAGTGCCCAATGGCTACACCTTC. It is translated as CASSISYGVPNGYTF. Together with reference TRBV19 and TRBJ1-2, the CDR3 gives the full variable domain: DGGITQSPKYLFRKEGQNVTLSCEQNLNHDAMYWYRQDPGQGLRLIYYSQIVNDFQKGDIAEGYSVSREKKESFPLTVTSAQKNPTAFYLCASSISYGVPNGYTFGSGTRLTVV.

This clone appeared a single time. The V and J genes are TRBV30 and TRBJ2-1; 7 bases line up with TRBD2. Per the germline V gene, CDR1 is GTSNPN and CDR2 is SVGIG (reference sequence). V dropped 3 bases and J dropped 1; count of bases not matched to a gene: 6. This CDR3 contains 15 residues. CDR3 region: CAWRASGVSYNEQFF. The CDR3 bases are TGTGCCTGGAGAGCTAGCGGAGTGTCCTACAATGAGCAGTTCTTC.

The V and J genes are TRBV10-3 and TRBJ2-5; 13 bases agree with TRBD2. The CDR3 spans 16 residues. CDR1 is ENHRY, CDR2 SYGVKD, per germline. V lost 2 bases to trimming and J lost 5 bases; unmatched junction nucleotides: 5. The CDR3 is CAISERLAGGLETQYF. The CDR3 nucleotides read TGTGCCATCAGTGAGAGACTAGCGGGGGGTTTGGAGACCCAGTACTTC.

The chain joins TRBV11-2 to TRBJ1-4, with 7 bases identical to TRBD1. In germline, CDR1 is SGHAT, CDR2 FQNNGV. V was clipped by 1 base and J by 13 bases; unmatched bases: 6. The CDR3 is 13 amino acids. CDR3 in DNA: TGTGCCAGCAGCTTAGTGGCAGGGGGAGGACTGTTTTTT. Its protein product is CASSLVAGGGLFF.

The J gene is TRBJ2-1, the V gene TRBV29-1; perhaps TRBD2 as D (6 bases). CDR1 is SQVTM, CDR2 ANQGSEA, per germline. The V end was cut by 8 bases, the J end by 0 bases, with 14 bases between. CDR3 size: 14 residues. CDR3 DNA: TGCAGCTTCGGGCGGGGTAGCTCCTACAATGAGCAGTTCTTC. As protein: CSFGRGSSYNEQFF.

The chain is built from TRBV6-1 and TRBJ2-7; D remains unclear. The germline V gene encodes CDR1 MNHNS and CDR2 SASEGT. Trimming removed 3 bases at V and 5 bases at J, with 17 bases between. The CDR3 length is 15 residues. The CDR3 region has the DNA TGTGCCAGCAGTGAGGTACTAACCGGGCCTAACGAGCAGTACTTC. This translates into CASSEVLTGPNEQYF.

The chain uses TRBV6-2 or TRBV6-3 and TRBJ2-7, with 9 bases aligning to TRBD2. CDR1 is MNHEY and CDR2 is SVGEGT in the germline V gene. Losses at the gene ends were 0 bases for V and 0 bases for J; bases not matched to a gene: 6. This CDR3 contains 17 residues. Written as DNA, the CDR3 is TGTGCCAGCAGTTACTCGTCTAGCGGGGACTCCTCCTACGAGCAGTACTTC. This gives the protein CASSYSSSGDSSYEQYF.

The J gene is TRBJ2-4, the V gene TRBV7-2, with 10 bases identical to TRBD2. The germline gives CDR1 SGHTA, CDR2 FQGNSA. The CDR3 has 13 amino acids. The ends lost 9 bases at V and 7 bases at J; junction bases unmatched: 6. The CDR3 region is CASSSGSMNIQYF. As DNA, the CDR3 is TGTGCCAGTTCTAGCGGGAGCATGAACATTCAGTACTTC. The variable domain in full, with the rest retrieved from reference TRBV7-2 and TRBJ2-4, is GAGVSQSPSNKVTEKGKDVELRCDPISGHTALYWYRQSLGQGLEFLIYFQGNSAPDKSGLPSDRFSAERTGGSVSTLTIQRTQQEDSAVYLCASSSGSMNIQYFGAGTRLSVL.

The chain recombines TRBV9 with TRBJ2-1; TRBD2 agrees at 10 bases. Germline V gives CDR1 SGDLS, CDR2 YYNGEE. Trimming at V came to 3 bases and at J to 8 bases, leaving 5 bases not matched to a gene. The CDR3 contains 14 residues. The CDR3 bases are TGTGCCAGCAGCGCCGCCGGGACTAGCGATGAGCAGTTCTTC. Translated, it gives CASSAAGTSDEQFF. The whole variable domain, filled in from reference TRBV9 and TRBJ2-1, reads DSGVTQTPKHLITATGQRVTLRCSPRSGDLSVYWYQQSLDQGLQFLIQYYNGEERAKGNILERFSAQQFPDLHSELNLSSLELGDSALYFCASSAAGTSDEQFFGPGTRLTVL.

The V and J genes are TRBV5-1 and TRBJ1-1; 7 nucleotides align to TRBD1. V trimming: 4 bases; J trimming: 3 bases; junction bases outside the gene matches: 9. This CDR3 is built from 15 residues. Per germline, CDR1 SGHRS and CDR2 YFSETQ. The CDR3 DNA follows: TGCGCCAGCAGCCCCCAGGGGGTAGGGTACACTGAAGCTTTCTTT. It translates to CASSPQGVGYTEAFF.

V usage is TRBV6-5 and J usage is TRBJ1-5; D ambiguous. CDR1 and CDR2 (germline): MNHEY, SVGAGI. This CDR3 has 15 residues. Trimming took 0 bases from V and 3 from J, leaving 9 bases between them. CDR3: CASSYSSGINQPQHF. The CDR3 bases are TGTGCCAGCAGTTACTCGAGTGGAATCAATCAGCCCCAGCATTTT.